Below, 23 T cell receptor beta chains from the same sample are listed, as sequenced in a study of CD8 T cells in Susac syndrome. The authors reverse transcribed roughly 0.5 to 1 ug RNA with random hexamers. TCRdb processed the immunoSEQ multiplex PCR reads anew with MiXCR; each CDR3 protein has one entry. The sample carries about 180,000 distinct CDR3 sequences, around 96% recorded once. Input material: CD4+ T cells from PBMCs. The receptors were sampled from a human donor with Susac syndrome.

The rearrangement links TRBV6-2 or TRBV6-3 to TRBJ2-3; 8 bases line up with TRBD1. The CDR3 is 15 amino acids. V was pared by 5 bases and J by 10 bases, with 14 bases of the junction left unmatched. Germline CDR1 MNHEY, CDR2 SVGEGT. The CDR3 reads CASSGDFGQGRAQYF. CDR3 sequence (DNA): TGTGCCAGCAGTGGCGACTTCGGACAGGGACGGGCGCAGTATTTT.

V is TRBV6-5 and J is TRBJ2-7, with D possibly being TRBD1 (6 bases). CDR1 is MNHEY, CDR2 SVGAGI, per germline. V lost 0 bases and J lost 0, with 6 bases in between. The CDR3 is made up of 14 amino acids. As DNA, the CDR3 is TGTGCCAGCAGTTACTCACAGGGCTCCTACGAGCAGTACGTC. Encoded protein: CASSYSQGSYEQYV.

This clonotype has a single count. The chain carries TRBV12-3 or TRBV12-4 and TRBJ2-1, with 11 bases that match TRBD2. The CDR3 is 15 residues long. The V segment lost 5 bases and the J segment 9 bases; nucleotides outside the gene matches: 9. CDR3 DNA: TGTGCCAGCAGTAAGGGACTAGCGGCCTCCGTTGAGCAGTTCTTC. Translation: CASSKGLAASVEQFF.

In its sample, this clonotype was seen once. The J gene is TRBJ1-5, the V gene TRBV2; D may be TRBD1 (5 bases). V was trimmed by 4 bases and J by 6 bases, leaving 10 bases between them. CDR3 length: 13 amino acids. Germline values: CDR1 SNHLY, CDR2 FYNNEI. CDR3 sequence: CASSGQGSQPQHF. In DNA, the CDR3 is TGTGCCAGCAGTGGGCAGGGTAGTCAGCCCCAGCATTTT.

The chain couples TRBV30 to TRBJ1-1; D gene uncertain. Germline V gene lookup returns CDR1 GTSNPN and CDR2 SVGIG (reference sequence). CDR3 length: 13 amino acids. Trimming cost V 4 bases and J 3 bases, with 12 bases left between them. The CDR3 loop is CAWTSSWDTEAFF. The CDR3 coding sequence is TGTGCCTGGACCAGTTCCTGGGACACTGAAGCTTTCTTT.

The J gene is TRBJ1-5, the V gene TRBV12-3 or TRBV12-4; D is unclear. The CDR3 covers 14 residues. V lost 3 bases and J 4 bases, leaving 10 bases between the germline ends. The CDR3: CASSLMGGNQPQHF. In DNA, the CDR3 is TGTGCCAGCAGTTTGATGGGCGGGAATCAGCCCCAGCATTTT.

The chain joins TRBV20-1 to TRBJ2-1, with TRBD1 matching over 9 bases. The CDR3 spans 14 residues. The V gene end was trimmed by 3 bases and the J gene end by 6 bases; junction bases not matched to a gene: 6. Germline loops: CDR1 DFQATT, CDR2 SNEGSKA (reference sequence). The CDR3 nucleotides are TGCAGTGCTAGTAACAGGGGGCGCGGCAATGAGCAGTTCTTC. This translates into CSASNRGRGNEQFF.

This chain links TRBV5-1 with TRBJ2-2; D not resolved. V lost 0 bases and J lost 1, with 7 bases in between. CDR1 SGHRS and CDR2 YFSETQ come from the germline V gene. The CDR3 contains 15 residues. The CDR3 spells CASSLALQNTGELFF. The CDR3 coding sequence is TGCGCCAGCAGCTTGGCCCTGCAGAACACCGGGGAGCTGTTTTTT.

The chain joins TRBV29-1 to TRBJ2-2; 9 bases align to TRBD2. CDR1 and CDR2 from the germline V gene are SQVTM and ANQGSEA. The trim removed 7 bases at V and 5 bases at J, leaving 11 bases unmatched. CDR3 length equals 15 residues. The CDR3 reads CSALQGTSRTGELFF. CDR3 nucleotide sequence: TGCAGCGCGTTACAGGGGACTAGCAGGACCGGGGAGCTGTTTTTT.

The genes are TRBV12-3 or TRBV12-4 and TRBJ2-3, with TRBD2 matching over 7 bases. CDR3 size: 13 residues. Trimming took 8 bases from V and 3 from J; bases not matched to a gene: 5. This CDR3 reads CASRQAGTDTQYF. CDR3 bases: TGTGCCAGCCGTCAAGCGGGAACAGATACGCAGTATTTT.

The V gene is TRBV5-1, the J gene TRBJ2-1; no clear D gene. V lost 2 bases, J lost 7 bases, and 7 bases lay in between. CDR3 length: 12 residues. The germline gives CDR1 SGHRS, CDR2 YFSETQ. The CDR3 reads CASSFPGNEQFF. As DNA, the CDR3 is TGCGCCAGCAGCTTTCCCGGGAATGAGCAGTTCTTC. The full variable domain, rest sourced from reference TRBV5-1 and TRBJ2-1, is KAGVTQTPRYLIKTRGQQVTLSCSPISGHRSVSWYQQTPGQGLQFLFEYFSETQRNKGNFPGRFSGRQFSNSRSEMNVSTLELGDSALYLCASSFPGNEQFFGPGTRLTVL.

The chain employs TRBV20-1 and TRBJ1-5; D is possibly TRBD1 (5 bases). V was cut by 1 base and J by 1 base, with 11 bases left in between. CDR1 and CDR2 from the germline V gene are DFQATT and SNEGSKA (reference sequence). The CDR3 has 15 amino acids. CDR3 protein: CSARVGGPSNQPQHF. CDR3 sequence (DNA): TGCAGTGCTAGAGTTGGGGGTCCCAGCAATCAGCCCCAGCATTTT.

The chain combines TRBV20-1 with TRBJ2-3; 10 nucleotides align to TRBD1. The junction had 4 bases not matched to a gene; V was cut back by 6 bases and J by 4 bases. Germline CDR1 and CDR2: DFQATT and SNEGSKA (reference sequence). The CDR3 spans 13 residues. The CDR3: CSAAGQGPDTQYF. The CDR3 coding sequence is TGCAGTGCCGCGGGACAGGGGCCAGATACGCAGTATTTT.

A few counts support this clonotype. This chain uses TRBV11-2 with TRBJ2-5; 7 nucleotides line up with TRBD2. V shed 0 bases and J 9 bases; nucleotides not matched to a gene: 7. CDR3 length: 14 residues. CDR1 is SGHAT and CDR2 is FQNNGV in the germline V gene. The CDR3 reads CASSLEAGESPQYF. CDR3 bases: TGTGCCAGCAGCTTAGAGGCGGGGGAGTCTCCCCAGTACTTC.

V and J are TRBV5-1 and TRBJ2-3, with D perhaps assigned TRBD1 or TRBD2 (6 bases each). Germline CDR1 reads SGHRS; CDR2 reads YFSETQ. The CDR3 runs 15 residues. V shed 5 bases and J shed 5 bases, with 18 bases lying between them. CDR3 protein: CASRLGGRGIDTQYF. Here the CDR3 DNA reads TGCGCCAGCAGGCTGGGGGGCCGTGGTATAGATACGCAGTATTTT.

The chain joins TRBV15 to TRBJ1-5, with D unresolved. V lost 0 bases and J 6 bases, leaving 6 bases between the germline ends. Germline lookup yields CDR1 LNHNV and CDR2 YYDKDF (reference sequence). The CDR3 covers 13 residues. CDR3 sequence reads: CATSRDGSQPQHF. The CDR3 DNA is TGTGCCACCAGCAGAGACGGGTCTCAGCCCCAGCATTTT. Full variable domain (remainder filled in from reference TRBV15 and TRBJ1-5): DAMVIQNPRYQVTQFGKPVTLSCSQTLNHNVMYWYQQKSSQAPKLLFHYYDKDFNNEADTPDNFQSRRPNTSFCFLDIRSPGLGDTAMYLCATSRDGSQPQHFGDGTRLSIL.

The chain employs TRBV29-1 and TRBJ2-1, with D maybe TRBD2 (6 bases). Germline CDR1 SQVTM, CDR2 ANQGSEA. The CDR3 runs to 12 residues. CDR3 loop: CSGGFRNNEQFF. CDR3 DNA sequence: TGCAGTGGGGGGTTCAGGAACAATGAGCAGTTCTTC.

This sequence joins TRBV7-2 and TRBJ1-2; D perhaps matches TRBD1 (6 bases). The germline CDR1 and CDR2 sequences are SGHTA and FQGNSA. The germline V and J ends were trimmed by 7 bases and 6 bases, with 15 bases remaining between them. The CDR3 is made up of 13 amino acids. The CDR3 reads CASNQQGSDGYTF. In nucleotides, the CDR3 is TGTGCCAGCAACCAACAGGGTTCCGATGGCTACACCTTC.

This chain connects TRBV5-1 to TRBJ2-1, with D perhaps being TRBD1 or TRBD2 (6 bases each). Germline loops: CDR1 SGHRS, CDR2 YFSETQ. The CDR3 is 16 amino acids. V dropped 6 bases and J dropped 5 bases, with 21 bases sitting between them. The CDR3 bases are TGCGCCAGCAAGACAGTGGGTAGGGGGGTTCACAATGAGCAGTTCTTC. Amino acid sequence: CASKTVGRGVHNEQFF.

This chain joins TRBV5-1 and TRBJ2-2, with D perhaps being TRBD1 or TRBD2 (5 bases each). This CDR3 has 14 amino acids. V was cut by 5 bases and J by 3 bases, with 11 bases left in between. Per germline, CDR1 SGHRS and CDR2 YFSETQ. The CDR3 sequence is CASRVLGDTGELFF. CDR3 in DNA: TGCGCCAGCAGAGTCCTGGGGGACACCGGGGAGCTGTTTTTT.

The CDR3 DNA reads as TGTGCCAGCAGCTTAGCGGCAGCAGTCTATGAGCAGTTCTTC. Translated, it gives CASSLAAAVYEQFF. The chain has TRBV11-1 and TRBJ2-1; D is ambiguous. Trimming removed 0 bases at V and 8 bases at J, with 11 bases between. Germline values: CDR1 SGHAT, CDR2 FQDESV (reference sequence). The CDR3 is made up of 14 amino acids.

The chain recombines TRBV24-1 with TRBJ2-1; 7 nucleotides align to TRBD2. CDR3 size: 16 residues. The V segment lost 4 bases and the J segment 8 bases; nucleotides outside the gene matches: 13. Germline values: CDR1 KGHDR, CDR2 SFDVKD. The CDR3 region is CATSDPSASSGHEQFF. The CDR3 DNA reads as TGTGCCACCAGTGACCCATCGGCTAGTAGCGGGCATGAGCAGTTCTTC.

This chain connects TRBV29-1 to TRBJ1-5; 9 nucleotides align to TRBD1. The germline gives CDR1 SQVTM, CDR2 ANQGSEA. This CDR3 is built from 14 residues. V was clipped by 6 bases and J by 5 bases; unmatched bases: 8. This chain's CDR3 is CSVIQGASDQPQHF. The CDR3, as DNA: TGCAGCGTCATACAGGGGGCATCGGATCAGCCCCAGCATTTT. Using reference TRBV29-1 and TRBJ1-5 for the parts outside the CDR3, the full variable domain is SAVISQKPSRDICQRGTSLTIQCQVDSQVTMMFWYRQQPGQSLTLIATANQGSEATYESGFVIDKFPISRPNLTFSTLTVSNMSPEDSSIYLCSVIQGASDQPQHFGDGTRLSIL.